This T cell receptor beta chain was retrieved from a study of T-cell reconstitution after alpha-beta-depleted transplantation in children. Study-wide results and caveats: After transplant, at about two months, alpha-beta T cells were reportedly derived from several hundred expanded graft clones.

This CDR3 comprises 15 residues. Unmatched junction bases numbered 8, after V lost 8 bases and J lost 4 bases. Germline-derived CDR1 and CDR2 are MGHRA and YSYEKL. Unique molecular identifiers tagged the TCRbeta library. TCRdb recomputed calls from the PCR reads with MiXCR, one row per CDR3 protein. The sample lists roughly 76,000 distinct CDR3 sequences; 11% were seen once. Worth noting for this clonotype: Its antigen remains unidentified.

The sample consisted of PBMCs, taken before TCRalphabeta/CD19-depleted stem cell transplant. The origin of this receptor is a boy between 5 and 17 years old with acute myeloid leukemia, due to receive a stem cell transplant. The chain links TRBV4-1 to TRBJ2-2; TRBD1 aligns across 9 bases. The DNA of the CDR3 is TGCGCCAGCGGGGTGGGACAGGGATTCACCGGGGAGCTGTTTTTT. Residues: CASGVGQGFTGELFF.